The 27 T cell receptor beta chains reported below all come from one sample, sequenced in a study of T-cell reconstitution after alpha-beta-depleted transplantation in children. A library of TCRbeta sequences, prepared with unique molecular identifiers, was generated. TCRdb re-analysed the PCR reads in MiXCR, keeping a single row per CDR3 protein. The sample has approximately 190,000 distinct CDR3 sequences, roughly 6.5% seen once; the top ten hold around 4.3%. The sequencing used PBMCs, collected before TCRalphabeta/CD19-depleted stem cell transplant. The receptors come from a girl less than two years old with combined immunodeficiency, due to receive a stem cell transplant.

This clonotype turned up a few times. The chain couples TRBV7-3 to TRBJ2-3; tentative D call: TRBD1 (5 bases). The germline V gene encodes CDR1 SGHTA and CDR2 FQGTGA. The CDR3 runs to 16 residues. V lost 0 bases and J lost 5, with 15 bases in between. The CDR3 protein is CASSLTGTGFGDTQYF. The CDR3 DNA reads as TGTGCCAGCAGCTTAACAGGAACAGGTTTTGGAGATACGCAGTATTTT.

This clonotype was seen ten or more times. The CDR3: CARSRIWNDSDGDTQYF. The CDR3 region has the DNA TGTGCCAGGTCCCGGATCTGGAATGACAGTGACGGAGATACGCAGTATTTT. The V call is TRBV6-1, the J call TRBJ2-3; tentative D call: TRBD1 (5 bases). CDR1 is MNHNS, CDR2 SASEGT, per germline. This CDR3 region has 17 residues. Trimming took off 9 bases at V and 5 bases at J, with 27 bases between the two ends.

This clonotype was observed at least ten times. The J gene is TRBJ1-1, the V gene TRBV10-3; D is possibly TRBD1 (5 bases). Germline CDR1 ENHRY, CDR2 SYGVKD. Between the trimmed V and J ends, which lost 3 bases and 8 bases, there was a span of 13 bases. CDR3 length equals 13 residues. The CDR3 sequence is CAISDGGSAEAFF. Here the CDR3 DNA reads TGTGCCATCAGTGATGGGGGTTCCGCGGAAGCTTTCTTT.

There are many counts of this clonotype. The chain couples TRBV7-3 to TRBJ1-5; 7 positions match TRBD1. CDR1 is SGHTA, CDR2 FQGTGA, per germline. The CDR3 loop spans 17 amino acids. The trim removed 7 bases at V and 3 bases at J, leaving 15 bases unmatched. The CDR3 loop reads CASTQKQGSWVNQPQHF. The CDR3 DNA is TGTGCCAGCACCCAAAAACAGGGGAGTTGGGTCAATCAGCCCCAGCATTTT.

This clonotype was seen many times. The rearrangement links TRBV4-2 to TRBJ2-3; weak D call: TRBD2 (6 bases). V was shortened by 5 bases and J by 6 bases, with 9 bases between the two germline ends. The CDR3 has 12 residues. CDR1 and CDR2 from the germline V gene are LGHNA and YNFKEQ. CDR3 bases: TGTGCCAGCAGCGAACGGGGGGATACGCAGTATTTT. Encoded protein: CASSERGDTQYF.

CDR3 region: CASSDGGINSPLHF. The DNA of the CDR3 is TGTGCCAGCAGTGACGGGGGGATCAATTCACCCCTCCACTTT. The V call is TRBV6-4, the J call TRBJ1-6; D is possibly TRBD1 (5 bases). The CDR3 covers 14 residues. Germline V gives CDR1 MRHNA, CDR2 SNTAGT. V lost 2 bases to trimming and J lost 7 bases, with 9 bases between them.

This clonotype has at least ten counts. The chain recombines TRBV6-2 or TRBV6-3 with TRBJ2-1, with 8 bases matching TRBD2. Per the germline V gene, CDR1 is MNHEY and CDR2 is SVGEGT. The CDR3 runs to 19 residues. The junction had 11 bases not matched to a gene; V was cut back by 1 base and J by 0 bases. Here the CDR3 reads CASSYLLADGQSSYNEQFF. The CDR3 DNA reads TGTGCCAGCAGTTACTTACTAGCGGATGGACAGAGCTCCTACAATGAGCAGTTCTTC.

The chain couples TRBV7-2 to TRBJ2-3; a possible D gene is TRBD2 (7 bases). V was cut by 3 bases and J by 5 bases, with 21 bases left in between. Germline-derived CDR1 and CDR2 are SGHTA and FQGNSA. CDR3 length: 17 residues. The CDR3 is CASSFGLGGQWEDTQYF. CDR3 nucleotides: TGTGCCAGCAGCTTTGGTTTGGGGGGGCAATGGGAAGATACGCAGTATTTT.

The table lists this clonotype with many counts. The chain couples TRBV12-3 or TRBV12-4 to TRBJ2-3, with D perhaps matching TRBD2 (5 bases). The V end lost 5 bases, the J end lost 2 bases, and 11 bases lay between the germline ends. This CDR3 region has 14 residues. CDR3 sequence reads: CASSPGLPTDTQYF. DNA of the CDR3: TGTGCCAGCAGTCCAGGACTTCCCACAGATACGCAGTATTTT.

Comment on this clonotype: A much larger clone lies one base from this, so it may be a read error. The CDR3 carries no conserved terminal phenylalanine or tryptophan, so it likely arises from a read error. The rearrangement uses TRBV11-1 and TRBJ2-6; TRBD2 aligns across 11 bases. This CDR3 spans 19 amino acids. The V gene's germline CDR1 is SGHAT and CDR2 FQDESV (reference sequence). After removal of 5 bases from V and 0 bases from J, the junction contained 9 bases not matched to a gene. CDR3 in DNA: TGTGCCAGCAGCACGATAAACCTAGCGGGGGGCTCTGGGGCCAACGTCCTGACTGTC. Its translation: CASSTINLAGGSGANVLTV.

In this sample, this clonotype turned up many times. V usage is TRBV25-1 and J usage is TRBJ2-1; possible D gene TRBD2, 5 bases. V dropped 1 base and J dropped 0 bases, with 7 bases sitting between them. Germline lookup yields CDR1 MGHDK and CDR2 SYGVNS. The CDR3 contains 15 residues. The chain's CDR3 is CASSEFGSSYNEQFF. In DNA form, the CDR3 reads TGTGCCAGCAGTGAATTTGGGAGCTCCTACAATGAGCAGTTCTTC.

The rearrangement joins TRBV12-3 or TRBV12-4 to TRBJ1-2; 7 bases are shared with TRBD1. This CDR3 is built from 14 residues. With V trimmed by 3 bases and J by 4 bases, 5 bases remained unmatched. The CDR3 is CASSFATGTYGYTF. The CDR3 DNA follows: TGTGCCAGCAGTTTCGCGACAGGGACCTATGGCTACACCTTC.

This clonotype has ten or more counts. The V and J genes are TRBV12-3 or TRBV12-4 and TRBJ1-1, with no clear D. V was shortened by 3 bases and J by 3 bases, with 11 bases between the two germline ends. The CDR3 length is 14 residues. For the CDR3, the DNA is TGTGCCAGCAGTTTTGACCAGTTATACACTGAAGCTTTCTTT. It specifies CASSFDQLYTEAFF.

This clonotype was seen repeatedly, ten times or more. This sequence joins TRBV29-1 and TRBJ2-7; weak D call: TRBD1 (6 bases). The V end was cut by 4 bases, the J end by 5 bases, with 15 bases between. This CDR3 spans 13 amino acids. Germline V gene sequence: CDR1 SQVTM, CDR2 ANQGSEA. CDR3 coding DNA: TGCAGCGTTGTCTCCAGTCAGGGGAACGAGCAGTACTTC. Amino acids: CSVVSSQGNEQYF.

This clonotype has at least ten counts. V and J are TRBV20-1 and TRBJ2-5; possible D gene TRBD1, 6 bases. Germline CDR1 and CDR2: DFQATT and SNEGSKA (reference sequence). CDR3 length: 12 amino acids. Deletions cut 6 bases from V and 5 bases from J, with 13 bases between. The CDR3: CSALLRGETQYF. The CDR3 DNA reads TGCAGTGCCTTGCTTAGGGGGGAGACCCAGTACTTC.

CDR3 in amino acids: CASSGGGEGLAGGYTGELFF. In nucleotides, the CDR3 is TGTGCCAGCAGTGGAGGGGGGGAGGGACTAGCGGGGGGCTACACCGGGGAGCTGTTTTTT. The chain is built from TRBV25-1 and TRBJ2-2, with 15 bases aligning to TRBD2. Trimming cost V 4 bases and J 3 bases; bases outside gene matches: 12. The germline V gene encodes CDR1 MGHDK and CDR2 SYGVNS. The CDR3 is made up of 20 amino acids.

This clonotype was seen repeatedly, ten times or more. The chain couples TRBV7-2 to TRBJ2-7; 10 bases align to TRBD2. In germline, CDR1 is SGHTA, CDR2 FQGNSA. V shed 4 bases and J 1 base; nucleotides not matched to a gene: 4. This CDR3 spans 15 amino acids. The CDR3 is CASSYTSGASYEQYF. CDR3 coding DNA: TGTGCCAGCAGCTATACTAGCGGGGCTTCCTACGAGCAGTACTTC.

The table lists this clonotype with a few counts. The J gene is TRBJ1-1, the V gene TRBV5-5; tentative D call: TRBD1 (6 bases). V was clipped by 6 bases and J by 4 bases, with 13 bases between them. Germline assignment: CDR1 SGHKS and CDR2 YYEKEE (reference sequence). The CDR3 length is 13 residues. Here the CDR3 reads CASTPSGATEAFF. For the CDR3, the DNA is TGTGCCAGCACCCCGTCGGGGGCCACTGAAGCTTTCTTT.

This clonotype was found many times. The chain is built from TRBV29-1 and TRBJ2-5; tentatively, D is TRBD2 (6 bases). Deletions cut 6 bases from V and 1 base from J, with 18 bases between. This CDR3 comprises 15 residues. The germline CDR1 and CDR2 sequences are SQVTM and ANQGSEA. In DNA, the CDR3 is TGCAGCGTCTACCGGGACTTACTAATCCAAGAGACCCAGTACTTC. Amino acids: CSVYRDLLIQETQYF.

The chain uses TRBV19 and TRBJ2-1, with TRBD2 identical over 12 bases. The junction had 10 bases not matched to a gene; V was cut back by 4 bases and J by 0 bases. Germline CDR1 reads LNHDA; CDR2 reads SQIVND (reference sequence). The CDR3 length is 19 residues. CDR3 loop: CASSKNGLAGLISYNEQFF. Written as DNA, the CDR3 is TGTGCCAGTAGTAAAAACGGACTAGCGGGACTGATCTCCTACAATGAGCAGTTCTTC.

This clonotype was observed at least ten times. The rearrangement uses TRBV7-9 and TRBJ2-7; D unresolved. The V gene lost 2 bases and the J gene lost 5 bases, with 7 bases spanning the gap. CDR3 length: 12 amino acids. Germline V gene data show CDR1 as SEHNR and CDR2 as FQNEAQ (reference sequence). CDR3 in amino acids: CASSLSRDEQYF. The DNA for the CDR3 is TGTGCCAGCAGCTTATCTCGGGACGAGCAGTACTTC.

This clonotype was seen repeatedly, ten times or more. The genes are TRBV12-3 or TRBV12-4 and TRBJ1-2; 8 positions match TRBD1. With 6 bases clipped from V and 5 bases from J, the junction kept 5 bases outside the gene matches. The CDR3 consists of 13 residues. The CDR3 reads CASSQQGAYGYTF. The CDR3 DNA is TGTGCCAGCAGCCAGCAGGGGGCTTATGGCTACACCTTC.

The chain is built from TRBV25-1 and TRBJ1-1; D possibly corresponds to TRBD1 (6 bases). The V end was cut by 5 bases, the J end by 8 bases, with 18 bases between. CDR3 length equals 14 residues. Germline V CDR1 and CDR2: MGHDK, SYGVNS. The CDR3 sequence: CASSPHWDTGEAFF. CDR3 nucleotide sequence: TGTGCCAGCAGTCCCCATTGGGACACGGGAGAAGCTTTCTTT.

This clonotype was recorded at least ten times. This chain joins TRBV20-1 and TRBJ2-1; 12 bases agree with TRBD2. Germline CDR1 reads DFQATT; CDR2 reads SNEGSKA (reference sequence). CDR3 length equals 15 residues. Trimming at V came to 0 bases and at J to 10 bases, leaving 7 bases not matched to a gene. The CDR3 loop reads CSAREKGLAGVEQFF. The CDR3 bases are TGCAGTGCTAGAGAAAAGGGACTAGCGGGTGTCGAGCAGTTCTTC.

As DNA, the CDR3 is TGTGCCAGCTCATCTAACAGGGACGAGCAGTACTTC. Amino acids: CASSSNRDEQYF. The chain carries TRBV18 and TRBJ2-7; tentative D call: TRBD1 (6 bases). The CDR3 loop spans 12 amino acids. Germline V gene lookup returns CDR1 KGHSH and CDR2 LQKENI. V lost 5 bases and J lost 5, with 10 bases in between.

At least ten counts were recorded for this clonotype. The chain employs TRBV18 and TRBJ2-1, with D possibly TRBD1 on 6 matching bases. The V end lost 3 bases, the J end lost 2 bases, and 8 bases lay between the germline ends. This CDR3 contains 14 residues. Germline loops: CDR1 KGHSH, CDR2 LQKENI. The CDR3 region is CASSPTGTYNEQFF. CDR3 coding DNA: TGTGCCAGCTCACCGACAGGTACCTACAATGAGCAGTTCTTC. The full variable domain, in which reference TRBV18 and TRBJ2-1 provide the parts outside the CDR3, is NAGVMQNPRHLVRRRGQEARLRCSPMKGHSHVYWYRQLPEEGLKFMVYLQKENIIDESGMPKERFSAEFPKEGPSILRIQQVVRGDSAAYFCASSPTGTYNEQFFGPGTRLTVL.

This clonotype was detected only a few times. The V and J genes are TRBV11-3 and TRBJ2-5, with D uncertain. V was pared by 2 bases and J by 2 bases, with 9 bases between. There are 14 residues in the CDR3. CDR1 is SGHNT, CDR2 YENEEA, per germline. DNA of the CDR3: TGTGCCAGCAGCTTAATGGGCAGTCAAGAGACCCAGTACTTC. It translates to CASSLMGSQETQYF.